One and the same sample provided the 31 T cell receptor beta chains below, sequenced in a study of OX40 agonist ivuxolimab in advanced cancers. Using immunoSEQ multiplex PCR, the repertoire was profiled, and TCRdb retains in-frame clones only, with some absent. Of about 55,000 clones listed, approximately 84% are singletons. The specimen comprised CD4+ or CD8+ T cells sorted from blood, sampled in a trial of the OX40 agonist ivuxolimab. Source of these receptors: an adult with an advanced solid tumor such as melanoma, head and neck, liver or kidney cancer.

The gene calls are TRBV18 and TRBJ2-2; D is ambiguous. The CDR3 loop spans 13 amino acids. Looked up from germline, CDR1 is KGHSH and CDR2 is LQKENI. Trimming stripped 5 bases from V and 2 bases from J, with 6 bases between. The CDR3 sequence is CASSRPNTGELFF. Here the CDR3 DNA reads TGTGCCAGCTCAAGACCAAACACCGGGGAGCTGTTTTTT. The variable domain in full, with the rest retrieved from reference TRBV18 and TRBJ2-2, is NAGVMQNPRHLVRRRGQEARLRCSPMKGHSHVYWYRQLPEEGLKFMVYLQKENIIDESGMPKERFSAEFPKEGPSILRIQQVVRGDSAAYFCASSRPNTGELFFGEGSRLTVL.

This clone was counted once. This chain links TRBV19 with TRBJ2-1; a weak D match, TRBD1 (5 bases). The germline V gene has CDR1 LNHDA and CDR2 SQIVND (reference sequence). V lost 5 bases, J lost 5 bases, and 22 bases lay in between. There are 17 residues in the CDR3. For the CDR3, the DNA is TGTGCCAGTAGTTCTCCGGACACGTTTGGGTGGAACAATGAGCAGTTCTTC. It yields the protein CASSSPDTFGWNNEQFF.

The chain uses TRBV23-1 and TRBJ2-5, with a weak D call TRBD1 (5 bases). TRBV23-1 counts as an open reading frame of uncertain function. There are 12 residues in the CDR3. The V gene lost 8 bases and the J gene lost 3 bases, with 10 bases spanning the gap. CDR3 sequence reads: CASLDSEETQYF. The CDR3 DNA reads TGCGCCAGCCTTGACAGTGAAGAGACCCAGTACTTC.

The chain combines TRBV29-1 with TRBJ2-7; D tentatively reads TRBD1 or TRBD2 (5 bases each). CDR1 and CDR2 (germline): SQVTM, ANQGSEA. The CDR3 runs to 14 residues. Trimming cost V 0 bases and J 3 bases, with 12 bases left between them. The CDR3 bases are TGCAGCGTTGAAGATATGACTGGGGGCTACGAGCAGTACTTC. It codes for CSVEDMTGGYEQYF.

The chain is built from TRBV20-1 and TRBJ1-2; no definite D call. The CDR3 length is 11 residues. V shed 8 bases and J shed 9 bases, with 16 bases lying between them. Per germline, CDR1 DFQATT and CDR2 SNEGSKA (reference sequence). CDR3 region: CSSEDERSYTF. DNA of the CDR3: TGCAGTTCTGAGGACGAGCGGAGCTACACCTTC.

The V call is TRBV9, the J call TRBJ2-6; no clear D. CDR3 size: 13 residues. Looked up from germline, CDR1 is SGDLS and CDR2 is YYNGEE. The ends were cut back, 5 bases at V and 0 bases at J, with 3 bases in the middle. The CDR3: CASRRSGANVLTF. CDR3 bases: TGTGCCAGCAGGCGCTCTGGGGCCAACGTCCTGACTTTC.

A single count supports this clone. The rearrangement links TRBV5-1 to TRBJ2-7, with D unresolved. Germline V lookup: CDR1 SGHRS, CDR2 YFSETQ. V lost 0 bases, J lost 2 bases, and 12 bases lay in between. The CDR3 totals 15 residues. The CDR3 is CASSLVSSTTYEQYF. In nucleotides, the CDR3 is TGCGCCAGCAGCTTGGTATCTAGTACTACCTACGAGCAGTACTTC.

The genes are TRBV7-6 and TRBJ2-3, with 9 positions matching TRBD2. Germline V gives CDR1 SGHVS, CDR2 FNYEAQ. The CDR3 has 16 amino acids. The trim removed 3 bases at V and 6 bases at J, leaving 10 bases unmatched. The CDR3 nucleotides are TGTGCCAGCAGCTTGGGAGCGGCGGGAGGGACGGATACGCAGTATTTT. It codes for CASSLGAAGGTDTQYF.

CDR3 in amino acids: CASSLGQGSSEQYF. Here the CDR3 DNA reads TGTGCCAGCAGCTTGGGACAGGGGTCAAGCGAGCAGTACTTC. The J gene is TRBJ2-7, the V gene TRBV11-2; TRBD1 aligns across 10 bases. Trimming took 3 bases from V and 6 from J; bases not matched to a gene: 5. Germline CDR1 and CDR2: SGHAT and FQNNGV. This CDR3 is built from 14 residues.

The table lists this clone with a count of one. The chain has TRBV5-1 and TRBJ2-7; maybe TRBD1 (6 bases). Germline V CDR1 and CDR2: SGHRS, YFSETQ. The CDR3 totals 12 residues. V gave up 3 bases and J gave up 4 bases, with 8 bases separating them. The CDR3 DNA follows: TGCGCCAGCAGCTCGGACAGTTACGAGCAGTACTTC. This encodes CASSSDSYEQYF. Supplemented by reference TRBV5-1 and TRBJ2-7, the full variable domain reads KAGVTQTPRYLIKTRGQQVTLSCSPISGHRSVSWYQQTPGQGLQFLFEYFSETQRNKGNFPGRFSGRQFSNSRSEMNVSTLELGDSALYLCASSSDSYEQYFGPGTRLTVT.

V usage is TRBV7-3 and J usage is TRBJ2-1; 8 positions agree with TRBD2. CDR3 length: 15 residues. Germline CDR1 reads SGHTA; CDR2 reads FQGTGA. V gave up 4 bases and J gave up 3 bases; unmatched junction bases: 5. CDR3 residues: CASSSGLAGYNEQFF. The CDR3 DNA follows: TGTGCCAGCAGCTCCGGACTAGCTGGCTACAATGAGCAGTTCTTC.

The chain has TRBV6-1 and TRBJ2-3; possible D gene TRBD2, 6 bases. Germline assignment: CDR1 MNHNS and CDR2 SASEGT. This CDR3 is built from 16 residues. With 4 bases removed from V and 3 bases from J, the gap between germline ends came to 17 bases. As DNA, the CDR3 is TGTGCCAGCAGTGCGGGAGAAATTGGGGTTACAGATACGCAGTATTTT. Amino acids: CASSAGEIGVTDTQYF.

This chain uses TRBV4-1 with TRBJ2-2; no definite D call. Germline V gene sequence: CDR1 MGHRA, CDR2 YSYEKL. V shed 4 bases and J shed 4 bases, with 16 bases lying between them. This CDR3 has 16 residues. CDR3 in DNA: TGCGCCAGCAGCCGCCTTAGGACCTTTGTCACCGGGGAGCTGTTTTTT. Its translation is CASSRLRTFVTGELFF.

The chain uses TRBV18 and TRBJ2-7; 13 bases agree with TRBD2. The CDR3 runs to 16 residues. Germline V gene lookup returns CDR1 KGHSH and CDR2 LQKENI. Losses at the gene ends were 6 bases for V and 2 bases for J; bases not matched to a gene: 7. The CDR3 is CASSRTSGSDTYEQYF. The CDR3 coding sequence is TGTGCCAGCTCTCGGACTAGCGGGAGTGATACCTACGAGCAGTACTTC.

The V and J genes are TRBV2 and TRBJ2-6; maybe TRBD2 (5 bases). This CDR3 has 18 residues. V gave up 6 bases and J gave up 0 bases, with 18 bases separating them. Germline CDR1 reads SNHLY; CDR2 reads FYNNEI. DNA of the CDR3: TGTGCCAGCAGACCCACGGGATTGCCCAGCTCTGGGGCCAACGTCCTGACTTTC. The encoded protein is CASRPTGLPSSGANVLTF.

CDR3 residues: CASSLASGRDSDTQYF. The DNA for the CDR3 is TGTGCCAGCAGCTTAGCGTCCGGGAGAGATTCAGATACGCAGTATTTT. The chain joins TRBV7-6 to TRBJ2-3, with TRBD2 as a possible D gene (6 bases). The CDR3 runs to 16 residues. The germline gives CDR1 SGHVS, CDR2 FNYEAQ. Trimming pared 0 bases from V and 4 bases from J, leaving 14 bases between.

As for this clone: The junction and the germline gene differ at one end; a read error may be behind it. CDR3 sequence: CASSNGPAPWF. The CDR3 bases are TGTGCCAGCAGTAACGGACCGGCCCCCTGGTTT. This sequence joins TRBV6-1 and TRBJ2-2; D remains ambiguous. Per the germline V gene, CDR1 is MNHNS and CDR2 is SASEGT. The CDR3 runs to 11 residues.

This rearrangement joins TRBV5-5 to TRBJ2-2, with D perhaps TRBD2 (6 bases). The CDR3 runs 16 residues. Germline values: CDR1 SGHKS, CDR2 YYEKEE (reference sequence). V lost 4 bases and J 3 bases, leaving 16 bases between the germline ends. The CDR3 bases are TGTGCCAGCAGCCTGCTCGGGGGATTCGACACCGGGGAGCTGTTTTTT. Translation: CASSLLGGFDTGELFF.

V and J are TRBV28 and TRBJ2-5, with 8 bases matching TRBD1. With 5 bases clipped from V and 1 base from J, the junction kept 6 bases outside the gene matches. Looked up from germline, CDR1 is MDHEN and CDR2 is SYDVKM. The CDR3 sequence is 15 residues long. The CDR3 reads CASSGPDRVQETQYF. The CDR3 coding sequence is TGTGCCAGCAGTGGCCCGGACAGGGTCCAAGAGACCCAGTACTTC.

Written as DNA, the CDR3 is TGTGCCAGCAGCGTAGGGTTCTCTGGGGCCAACGTCCTGACTTTC. Its protein is CASSVGFSGANVLTF. The chain has TRBV9 and TRBJ2-6; D is unclear. CDR1 is SGDLS, CDR2 YYNGEE, per germline. The CDR3 loop spans 15 amino acids. V lost 0 bases and J lost 0, with 4 bases in between.

The chain employs TRBV5-1 and TRBJ1-4; 10 bases are shared with TRBD1. The CDR3 is made up of 17 amino acids. Trimming at V came to 5 bases and at J to 0 bases, leaving 7 bases not matched to a gene. Germline V lookup: CDR1 SGHRS, CDR2 YFSETQ. In DNA form, the CDR3 reads TGCGCCAGCAGTTCCGGGACAGGGGACGCAACTAATGAAAAACTGTTTTTT. Translation gives CASSSGTGDATNEKLFF. Full variable domain (outside the CDR3, taken from reference TRBV5-1 and TRBJ1-4): KAGVTQTPRYLIKTRGQQVTLSCSPISGHRSVSWYQQTPGQGLQFLFEYFSETQRNKGNFPGRFSGRQFSNSRSEMNVSTLELGDSALYLCASSSGTGDATNEKLFFGSGTQLSVL.

This chain connects TRBV6-5 to TRBJ1-5, with 10 bases fitting TRBD1. The ends lost 5 bases at V and 6 bases at J; junction bases unmatched: 4. The CDR3 has 14 residues. Germline values: CDR1 MNHEY, CDR2 SVGAGI. The CDR3 region is CASSDRGRGQPQHF. The CDR3 nucleotides read TGTGCCAGCAGTGACAGGGGGCGCGGTCAGCCCCAGCATTTT.

The V call is TRBV11-2, the J call TRBJ2-3, with TRBD2 as a possible D gene (6 bases). V was trimmed by 11 bases and J by 6 bases, leaving 24 bases between them. The CDR3 runs to 15 residues. Germline CDR1 and CDR2: SGHAT and FQNNGV. DNA of the CDR3: TGTGCCTCCGCCCCTCTGGCGGGACCCAGGGATACGCAGTATTTT. Translated, it gives CASAPLAGPRDTQYF. Combining the CDR3 with reference TRBV11-2 and TRBJ2-3 gives the whole variable domain EAGVAQSPRYKIIEKRQSVAFWCNPISGHATLYWYQQILGQGPKLLIQFQNNGVVDDSQLPKDRFSAERLKGVDSTLKIQPAKLEDSAVYLCASAPLAGPRDTQYFGPGTRLTVL.

The chain uses TRBV2 and TRBJ2-5; D possibly uses TRBD1 or TRBD2 (5 bases each). Trimming stripped 10 bases from V and 4 bases from J, with 16 bases between. The CDR3 extends over 13 amino acids. CDR1 SNHLY and CDR2 FYNNEI come from the germline V gene. CDR3 DNA: TGTGCCAACTCTTTGAGGGACGTAGAGACCCAGTACTTC. Its protein product is CANSLRDVETQYF.

The rearrangement links TRBV5-6 to TRBJ2-3; 9 bases align to TRBD1. The trim removed 4 bases at V and 11 bases at J, leaving 14 bases unmatched. CDR1 is SGHDT, CDR2 YYEEEE, per germline. The CDR3 is 15 amino acids. In DNA, the CDR3 is TGTGCCAGCAGCGCGACCGGGACAGGGAATCGAAGGCAGTATTTT. Translation: CASSATGTGNRRQYF.

The rearrangement uses TRBV9 and TRBJ2-4; D ambiguous. V was cut by 3 bases and J by 0 bases, with 10 bases left in between. The CDR3 is 15 amino acids. Germline V lookup: CDR1 SGDLS, CDR2 YYNGEE. CDR3 sequence reads: CASSADALAKNIQYF. As DNA, the CDR3 is TGTGCCAGCAGCGCGGACGCACTAGCCAAAAACATTCAGTACTTC.

This clone was picked up one time. The V gene is TRBV19, the J gene TRBJ2-3; 8 nucleotides align to TRBD1. The CDR3 length is 15 residues. J gave up 4 bases and V 6 bases, and 9 bases lay outside the gene matches. Looked up from germline, CDR1 is LNHDA and CDR2 is SQIVND (reference sequence). The CDR3 sequence is CASSLGQGQSDTQYF. The CDR3 nucleotides are TGTGCCAGTAGCCTTGGACAGGGTCAGTCAGATACGCAGTATTTT. The whole variable domain, remainder taken from reference TRBV19 and TRBJ2-3, is DGGITQSPKYLFRKEGQNVTLSCEQNLNHDAMYWYRQDPGQGLRLIYYSQIVNDFQKGDIAEGYSVSREKKESFPLTVTSAQKNPTAFYLCASSLGQGQSDTQYFGPGTRLTVL.

This chain's CDR3 is CATTLNRGGGEKLFF. Here the CDR3 DNA reads TGTGCCACCACCCTAAACCGAGGGGGTGGTGAAAAACTGTTTTTT. This chain connects TRBV10-3 to TRBJ1-4, with a tentative D call TRBD1 (6 bases). This CDR3 is built from 15 residues. V was cut by 10 bases and J by 7 bases, with 22 bases left in between. Germline V gene sequence: CDR1 ENHRY, CDR2 SYGVKD.

The chain combines TRBV10-3 with TRBJ2-2; D is uncertain. CDR1 is ENHRY, CDR2 SYGVKD, per germline. The CDR3 sequence is 12 residues long. V lost 6 bases, J lost 3 bases, and 5 bases lay in between. Here the CDR3 DNA reads TGTGCCATCAGGGTAGACACCGGGGAGCTGTTTTTT. Its protein product is CAIRVDTGELFF.

In nucleotides, the CDR3 is TGTGCCAGCAGTTTTCTCGGGGAGGGGGCGTCCGGGGAGCTGTTTTTT. Its protein product is CASSFLGEGASGELFF. The chain employs TRBV28 and TRBJ2-2; D tentatively fits TRBD1 or TRBD2 (7 bases each). CDR1 and CDR2 from the germline V gene are MDHEN and SYDVKM. The CDR3 runs 16 residues. The V end lost 3 bases, the J end lost 6 bases, and 17 bases lay between the germline ends.

V and J are TRBV7-3 and TRBJ2-7; TRBD1 is a possible D gene (5 bases). V gave up 0 bases and J gave up 5 bases, with 14 bases separating them. This CDR3 contains 15 residues. Germline CDR1 SGHTA, CDR2 FQGTGA. The CDR3 loop reads CASSLTTTGYNEQYF. In DNA, the CDR3 is TGTGCCAGCAGCTTAACGACAACAGGTTACAACGAGCAGTACTTC.